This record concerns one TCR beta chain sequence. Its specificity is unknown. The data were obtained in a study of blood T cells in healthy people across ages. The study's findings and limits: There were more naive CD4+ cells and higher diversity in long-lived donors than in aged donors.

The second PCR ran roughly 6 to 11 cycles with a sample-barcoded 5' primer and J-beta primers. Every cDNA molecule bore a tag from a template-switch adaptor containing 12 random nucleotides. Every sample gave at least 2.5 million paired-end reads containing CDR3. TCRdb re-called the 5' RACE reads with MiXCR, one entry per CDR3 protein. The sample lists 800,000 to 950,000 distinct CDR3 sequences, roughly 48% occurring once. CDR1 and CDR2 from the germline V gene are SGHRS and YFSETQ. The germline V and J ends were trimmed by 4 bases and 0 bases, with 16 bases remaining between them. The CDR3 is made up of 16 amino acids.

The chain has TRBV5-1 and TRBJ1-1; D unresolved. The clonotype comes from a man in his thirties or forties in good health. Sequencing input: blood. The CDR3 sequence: CASSPEGRPLNTEAFF. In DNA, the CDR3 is TGCGCCAGCAGCCCAGAGGGCAGGCCCCTGAACACTGAAGCTTTCTTT.